The text below deals with one T cell receptor beta chain. What it binds is not known. Assay used: immunoSEQ multiplex PCR; TCRdb lists only in-frame clones, some missing. Of 70,000 to 100,000 clones detected, about 89% appear once; the ten largest clones hold roughly 0.31%. CDR1 is DFQATT, CDR2 SNEGSKA, per germline (reference sequence). The CDR3 consists of 10 residues. Trimming took off 5 bases at V and 7 bases at J, with 6 bases between the two ends. The data are from a study of graft-versus-host responses after intestinal transplantation. Study summary: Anti-thymocyte globulin induction, then tacrolimus and steroids for about 3 years, went to all recipients.

Whole-study findings and limits: There was an association between peak levels of circulating GvH clones and early post-transplant HvG declines. Some patients had graft-donor T cell macrochimerism, and their allografts showed high graft-versus-host to host-versus-graft clonal ratios. Investigators detected GvH clones in recipient marrow, with some emerging earlier in ileum or blood.

The TCR sequence derives from a human donor who received an intestinal transplant. The rearrangement uses TRBV20-1 and TRBJ2-1; no reliable D call. This specimen consisted of unstimulated CD4+ T cells sorted from spleen or lymph node cells, obtained before intestinal transplant. The CDR3 sequence is CSALINEQFF. In nucleotides, the CDR3 is TGCAGTGCTCTTATTAATGAGCAGTTCTTC.